Following are 18 T cell receptor beta chains from one sample sequenced in a study of CD4+ T cells in melanoma (dated by TCRdb to 2022 to 2024). The library was built by means of the immunoSEQ multiplex PCR assay. Sourced from immuneACCESS, this table was stored by TCRdb with only in-frame sequences that have V and J called. A share of the clones is absent; for the studies checked, an unresolved V gene accounts for under half, and the remainder has no known explanation. Across this sample there are 110,000 to 150,000 clones, with around nine tenths seen only once. The top ten clones comprise more than 1.5% of the sample. These receptors came from a human donor with melanoma.

The chain combines TRBV10-1 with TRBJ2-5; TRBD2 matches 9 bases. Trimming at V came to 8 bases and at J to 3 bases, leaving 7 bases not matched to a gene. The CDR3 consists of 14 residues. Germline V gene data show CDR1 as WNHNN and CDR2 as SYGVQD (reference sequence). The CDR3 sequence: CASSRGGAEETQYF. CDR3 in DNA: TGCGCCAGCTCCCGCGGGGGGGCAGAAGAGACCCAGTACTTC.

This sequence joins TRBV5-1 and TRBJ1-1; D remains ambiguous. There are 11 residues in the CDR3. Germline CDR1 SGHRS, CDR2 YFSETQ. V gave up 4 bases and J gave up 3 bases, with 4 bases separating them. The CDR3 DNA sequence: TGCGCCAGCAGCAGGGACACTGAAGCTTTCTTT. Translated: CASSRDTEAFF. The full variable domain, in which reference TRBV5-1 and TRBJ1-1 provide the parts outside the CDR3, is KAGVTQTPRYLIKTRGQQVTLSCSPISGHRSVSWYQQTPGQGLQFLFEYFSETQRNKGNFPGRFSGRQFSNSRSEMNVSTLELGDSALYLCASSRDTEAFFGQGTRLTVV.

This sequence joins TRBV5-1 and TRBJ1-1; a possible D gene is TRBD1 (6 bases). Between the trimmed V and J ends, which lost 4 bases and 2 bases, there was a span of 15 bases. The CDR3 contains 15 residues. The V gene's germline CDR1 is SGHRS and CDR2 YFSETQ. This chain's CDR3 is CASSTTGTLNTEAFF. The CDR3 DNA is TGCGCCAGCAGCACAACCGGGACACTAAACACTGAAGCTTTCTTT.

This clone came up once. The chain couples TRBV18 to TRBJ1-1; tentatively, D is TRBD1 (6 bases). The germline V gene encodes CDR1 KGHSH and CDR2 LQKENI. V shed 1 base and J shed 4 bases, with 25 bases lying between them. This CDR3 has 19 amino acids. The CDR3 DNA is TGTGCCAGCTCACCACTGAATTTCCGCGGGGGCGAGGGTGGCACTGAAGCTTTCTTT. Its protein is CASSPLNFRGGEGGTEAFF.

This rearrangement joins TRBV2 to TRBJ1-5; D perhaps matches TRBD1 (6 bases). Germline CDR1 reads SNHLY; CDR2 reads FYNNEI. Trimming shortened V by 2 bases and J by 7 bases, and 12 bases separated the two germline ends. The CDR3 is made up of 14 amino acids. DNA for the CDR3: TGTGCCAGCAGTGAACAAGGACAGCTCCAGCCCCAGCATTTT. As protein: CASSEQGQLQPQHF.

The V and J genes are TRBV6-1 and TRBJ2-7; D uncertain. V was shortened by 3 bases and J by 2 bases, with 5 bases between the two germline ends. CDR3 length: 12 amino acids. Germline CDR1 reads MNHNS; CDR2 reads SASEGT. CDR3 sequence: CASSEGTYEQYF. The DNA of the CDR3 is TGTGCCAGCAGTGAGGGGACCTACGAGCAGTACTTC.

A word on this clone: The DNA is omitted, as the CDR3 cannot be located on it reliably, and the CDR3 follows TCRdb's listing. The V call is TRBV5-1, the J call TRBJ2-7; the D segment call TRBD2 is taken from the table without a DNA check. Both ends counted, the CDR3 spans 12 residues. Germline V gene sequence: CDR1 SGHRS, CDR2 YFSETQ. This chain's CDR3 is CASSFGSGAEYF.

This sequence joins TRBV4-1 and TRBJ1-1; 9 positions match TRBD1. The CDR3 sequence is 14 residues long. With V trimmed by 4 bases and J by 6 bases, 6 bases remained unmatched. Germline CDR1 MGHRA, CDR2 YSYEKL. CDR3 in amino acids: CASSRTGEGSEAFF. The CDR3 DNA sequence: TGCGCCAGCAGCCGGACAGGGGAAGGGTCTGAAGCTTTCTTT.

CDR3 loop: CASSLTGGGEAFF. In DNA form, the CDR3 reads TGTGCCAGCAGCTTAACAGGGGGCGGAGAAGCTTTCTTT. The rearrangement links TRBV11-2 to TRBJ1-1; 9 bases agree with TRBD1. This CDR3 is 13 amino acids long. V dropped 2 bases and J dropped 8; count of bases not matched to a gene: 3. The germline gives CDR1 SGHAT, CDR2 FQNNGV.

This clone was counted a single time. CDR3 coding DNA: TGTGCCAGCAGTGAAGGGGGCTCCTCTCTCTCCTACAATGAGCAGTTCTTC. This encodes CASSEGGSSLSYNEQFF. The rearrangement uses TRBV2 and TRBJ2-1; perhaps TRBD1 as D (5 bases). V lost 1 base, J lost 0 bases, and 13 bases lay in between. Germline V gene data show CDR1 as SNHLY and CDR2 as FYNNEI. The CDR3 is 17 residues long.

The chain recombines TRBV19 with TRBJ2-2; 9 bases are a match to TRBD2. CDR1 is LNHDA and CDR2 is SQIVND in the germline V gene (reference sequence). Losses at the gene ends were 5 bases for V and 3 bases for J; bases not matched to a gene: 4. There are 15 residues in the CDR3. CDR3 sequence: CASSYSGGYTGELFF. The CDR3 bases are TGTGCCAGTAGTTACAGCGGGGGGTACACCGGGGAGCTGTTTTTT. Combining the CDR3 with reference TRBV19 and TRBJ2-2 gives the whole variable domain DGGITQSPKYLFRKEGQNVTLSCEQNLNHDAMYWYRQDPGQGLRLIYYSQIVNDFQKGDIAEGYSVSREKKESFPLTVTSAQKNPTAFYLCASSYSGGYTGELFFGEGSRLTVL.

The chain couples TRBV9 to TRBJ2-5; D might be TRBD2 (6 bases). The CDR3 contains 16 residues. Germline CDR1 SGDLS, CDR2 YYNGEE. V lost 4 bases and J lost 6, with 22 bases in between. CDR3 region: CASSPRGVGGAKTQYF. The CDR3 DNA follows: TGTGCCAGCAGCCCCCGCGGTGTGGGGGGAGCGAAGACCCAGTACTTC.

The chain carries TRBV9 and TRBJ2-1; TRBD2 aligns across 8 bases. Trimming removed 1 base from V and 1 base from J; junction bases left unmatched: 4. This CDR3 has 16 residues. From germline, CDR1 is SGDLS and CDR2 YYNGEE. This CDR3 is CASSVSGGGSYNEQFF. The DNA of the CDR3 is TGTGCCAGCAGCGTATCCGGGGGGGGGTCCTACAATGAGCAGTTCTTC. Together with reference TRBV9 and TRBJ2-1, the CDR3 gives the full variable domain: DSGVTQTPKHLITATGQRVTLRCSPRSGDLSVYWYQQSLDQGLQFLIQYYNGEERAKGNILERFSAQQFPDLHSELNLSSLELGDSALYFCASSVSGGGSYNEQFFGPGTRLTVL.

The rearrangement uses TRBV2 and TRBJ1-3; 7 nucleotides align to TRBD1. The germline CDR1 and CDR2 sequences are SNHLY and FYNNEI. CDR3 size: 17 residues. Unmatched junction bases numbered 11, after V lost 6 bases and J lost 0 bases. CDR3 nucleotides: TGTGCCAGCAGGGGGGTGGACAGGTTATACTCTGGAAACACCATATATTTT. Translating it yields CASRGVDRLYSGNTIYF.

This rearrangement joins TRBV7-2 to TRBJ1-2; D gene unclear. The length of the CDR3 is 13 residues. Trimming cost V 3 bases and J 0 bases, with 5 bases left between them. CDR1 is SGHTA, CDR2 FQGNSA, per germline. The CDR3, as DNA: TGTGCCAGCAGCTTGGGTCCTAACTATGGCTACACCTTC. Translating gives CASSLGPNYGYTF.

J is TRBJ1-5 and V is TRBV19, with a tentative D call TRBD1 (6 bases). Trimming stripped 3 bases from V and 1 base from J, with 13 bases between. The CDR3 totals 16 residues. Germline assignment: CDR1 LNHDA and CDR2 SQIVND (reference sequence). CDR3 nucleotide sequence: TGTGCCAGTAGTATCCCTACAGGGTTAAGCAATCAGCCCCAGCATTTT. Its translation is CASSIPTGLSNQPQHF.

The V call is TRBV4-1, the J call TRBJ1-2; D possibly corresponds to TRBD1 (6 bases). Germline assignment: CDR1 MGHRA and CDR2 YSYEKL. V was cut by 4 bases and J by 4 bases, with 16 bases left in between. The CDR3 is 15 amino acids. CDR3 nucleotides: TGCGCCAGCAGCCTTGAGGACAGTAGGGGCTATGGCTACACCTTC. It translates to CASSLEDSRGYGYTF.

The rearrangement uses TRBV5-1 and TRBJ2-4, with D possibly matching TRBD2 (7 bases). This CDR3 spans 14 amino acids. The germline V and J ends were trimmed by 3 bases and 5 bases, with 12 bases remaining between them. Per the germline V gene, CDR1 is SGHRS and CDR2 is YFSETQ. The CDR3 DNA follows: TGCGCCAGCAGCTCGGGGGGCGGGGAAAACATTCAGTACTTC. Translated, it gives CASSSGGGENIQYF.